Presented here are 32 T cell receptor beta chains from one specimen sequenced in a study of CD8+ T cells in alopecia areata. Pooled cells of cutaneous lymph node origin were sorted on CD4, CD8alpha, NKG2D, NKG2ACE and other markers. As the sequencing template, cDNA was produced by extracting RNA and reverse transcribing it. The assay was immunoSEQ multiplex PCR, and TCRdb's table has in-frame clones only and misses some. Observed in the sample are over 250,000 clones, none of them singletons. Sequences were obtained from CD4+ T cells sorted from a lymph node. These receptors all stem from a C3H/HeJ mouse with alopecia areata. This line is of MHC haplotype H2-k.

Worth noting for this clone: Mouse gene names apply. Read sequence stops 4 residues before the CDR3 end, and the germline J gene provides the missing end. V and J are TRBV13-2 and TRBJ2-7; 11 bases align to TRBD2. This CDR3 comprises 15 residues. Germline values: CDR1 NNHNN, CDR2 SYGAGS (reference sequence). The part of the CDR3 DNA that was read is TGTGCCAGCGGTGATCCGCCGGGACTGGGGGAT. Protein sequence: CASGDPPGLGD. The CDR3 in its entirety is CASGDPPGLGDEQYF.

There are a few counts of this clone. Gene names and germline match the mouse. The CDR3 goes on 4 residues after the read ends, and that part is filled in from the germline J gene. The V gene is TRBV19, the J gene TRBJ2-1; 9 nucleotides line up with TRBD2. V lost 0 bases to trimming and J lost 6 bases; unmatched junction nucleotides: 7. The CDR3 sequence is 16 residues long. Germline CDR1 is FNHDT and CDR2 is SITEND (reference sequence). The sequenced part of the CDR3 DNA is TGTGCCAGCAGTATAGGATTGGGGGGGCGCGGTGCT. Amino acids: CASSIGLGGRGA. In full, the CDR3 is CASSIGLGGRGAEQFF.

In the case of this clone: Gene names denote mouse genes. The read falls 4 residues short of the CDR3 end, and the missing part is taken from the germline J gene. The sample carries other DNA sequences with the same CDR3. The chain joins TRBV13-2 to TRBJ2-5; 8 positions match TRBD1. Germline lookup yields CDR1 NNHNN and CDR2 SYGAGS (reference sequence). The CDR3 loop spans 13 amino acids. CDR3 DNA, as far as it was read: TGTGCCAGCGGTGACAGGGGGCCGGAC. Its translation: CASGDRGPD. The full CDR3 reads CASGDRGPDTQYF.

Turning to this clone: Any gene name here is a mouse gene name. The read ends 4 residues early relative to the CDR3; the germline J gene fills the gap. The chain has TRBV13-1 and TRBJ2-1; 9 bases are a match to TRBD2. This CDR3 has 13 amino acids. The germline V gene has CDR1 NSHNY and CDR2 SYGAGN. Losses at the gene ends were 7 bases for V and 5 bases for J; bases not matched to a gene: 4. Incomplete CDR3 DNA: TGTGCCAGCGGTTGGGGGGGCGATGCT. It yields the protein CASGWGGDA. The whole CDR3 sequence is CASGWGGDAEQFF.

This clone was detected a few times. Here the gene names and germline are mouse. The read falls 4 residues short of the CDR3 end, and the missing part is taken from the germline J gene. The rearrangement links TRBV17 to TRBJ2-2; 10 nucleotides align to TRBD1. Trimming removed 5 bases from V and 0 bases from J; junction bases left unmatched: 3. The CDR3 sequence is 16 residues long. Germline CDR1 reads MNHDT; CDR2 reads YYDKIL. The covered CDR3 bases are TGTGCTAGCAGTGGACAGGGGGTTGCAAACACCGGG. As protein: CASSGQGVANTG. In full, the CDR3 is CASSGQGVANTGQLYF. The full variable domain, completed using reference TRBV17 and TRBJ2-2, is DTTVKQNPRYKLARVGKPVNLICSQTMNHDTMYWYQKKPNQAPKLLLFYYDKILNREADTFEKFQSSRPNNSFCSLYIGSAGLEYSAMYLCASSGQGVANTGQLYFGEGSKLTVL.

Of note for this clone: Gene names denote mouse genes. The CDR3 end lies 4 residues beyond the end of the read and is filled in from the germline J gene. The sample has other DNA sequences that encode this CDR3 too. The chain links TRBV29 to TRBJ1-2; 9 nucleotides match TRBD1. V was pared by 5 bases and J by 2 bases, with 3 bases of the junction left unmatched. The CDR3 is made up of 14 amino acids. Germline lookup yields CDR1 MSHET and CDR2 SYDVDS. The CDR3 loop reads CASSPQGANSDYTF. The covered CDR3 bases are TGTGCTAGCAGTCCACAGGGGGCCAACTCC.

This clone was seen a few times. A much more abundant neighbour one base away suggests this may be a read error. Gene names are the mouse ones. The read gets to within 4 residues of the CDR3 end, and the germline J gene fills in the rest. The rearrangement joins TRBV19 to TRBJ2-5; D possibly corresponds to TRBD1 (5 bases). V lost 5 bases and J 0 bases, leaving 7 bases between the germline ends. CDR1 is FNHDT and CDR2 is SITEND in the germline V gene (reference sequence). The CDR3 covers 13 residues. The sequenced CDR3 bases are TGTGCCAGCAGCGACAGAAACCAAGAC. Residues: CASSDRNQD. The full CDR3 protein reads CASSDRNQDTQYF.

This clone appeared a few times. Genes and germline come from the mouse. Read sequence stops 4 residues before the CDR3 end, and the germline J gene provides the missing end. The sample has other DNA sequences that encode this CDR3 too. The chain links TRBV13-3 to TRBJ1-1, with 9 bases lining up with TRBD1. The CDR3 contains 13 residues. The V segment lost 5 bases and the J segment 3 bases; nucleotides outside the gene matches: 2. From germline, CDR1 is NNHDY and CDR2 SYVADS. Here the CDR3 reads CASRRQGDTEVFF. CDR3 DNA, as far as it was read: TGTGCCAGCAGGCGACAGGGGGACACA.

This clone was seen more than once but under ten times. Mouse names are used for the genes. The CDR3 is cut off 4 residues early in the read; its end comes from the germline J gene. The chain employs TRBV1 and TRBJ2-3, with unresolved D. The V end lost 3 bases, the J end lost 0 bases, and 7 bases lay between the germline ends. The CDR3 is 14 residues long. Germline loops: CDR1 NSQYPW, CDR2 LRSPGD (reference sequence). Partial CDR3 DNA: TGCACCTGCAGTGCTTTGGTTAGTGCAGAA. Amino acid sequence: CTCSALVSAE. The CDR3 as a whole reads CTCSALVSAETLYF. Full variable domain (rest looked up from reference TRBV1 and TRBJ2-3): VTLLEQNPRWRLVPRGQAVNLRCILKNSQYPWMSWYQQDLQKQLQWLFTLRSPGDKEVKSLPGADYLATRVTDTELRLQVANMSQGRTLYCTCSALVSAETLYFGSGTRLTVL.

As regards this clone: Mouse names are used for the genes. The CDR3 end lies 4 residues beyond the end of the read and is filled in from the germline J gene. The chain is built from TRBV19 and TRBJ2-4; the match to TRBD2 covers 8 bases. V gave up 2 bases and J gave up 0 bases; unmatched junction bases: 5. The germline CDR1 and CDR2 sequences are FNHDT and SITEND (reference sequence). CDR3 size: 16 residues. CDR3 in amino acids: CASSMLDWASQNTLYF. CDR3 bases read: TGTGCCAGCAGTATGCTGGACTGGGCTAGTCAAAAC. Variable domain in full (rest from reference TRBV19 and TRBJ2-4): GGIITQTPKFLIGQEGQKLTLKCQQNFNHDTMYWYRQDSGKGLRLIYYSITENDLQKGDLSEGYDASREKKSSFSLTVTSAQKNEMAVFLCASSMLDWASQNTLYFGAGTRLSVL.

This clone was seen more than once but under ten times. Each gene name is a mouse one. The observed sequence ends 4 residues before the CDR3 terminus, with the missing tail filled in from the germline J gene. The chain has TRBV5 and TRBJ1-1, with 7 bases that match TRBD1. Trimming cost V 0 bases and J 3 bases; bases outside gene matches: 7. This CDR3 contains 16 residues. CDR1 LGHNA and CDR2 YNLKQL come from the germline V gene (reference sequence). The CDR3 bases that were read are TGTGCCAGCAGCCAAGAGAGGGGGCAGGGATACACA. Translation gives CASSQERGQGYT. The whole CDR3 protein reads CASSQERGQGYTEVFF.

This clone was found a few times. Gene names and germline match the mouse. The observed sequence ends 4 residues before the CDR3 terminus, with the missing tail filled in from the germline J gene. This chain uses TRBV13-2 with TRBJ2-2, with 8 bases fitting TRBD2. This CDR3 has 16 residues. V shed 0 bases, J shed 5 bases, and the junction held 6 bases outside the gene matches. CDR1 is NNHNN and CDR2 is SYGAGS in the germline V gene (reference sequence). CDR3 DNA (partial): TGTGCCAGCGGTGATGCGAGGGGGGGCCGGACCGGG. Residues: CASGDARGGRTG. The complete CDR3 reads CASGDARGGRTGQLYF.

This clone came up a few times. The gene symbols are mouse symbols. The sequenced fragment ends 4 residues before the CDR3 boundary, so the rest is inferred from the germline J gene. The chain is built from TRBV14 and TRBJ1-2; 7 nucleotides match TRBD1. The CDR3 length is 14 residues. V was pared by 5 bases and J by 3 bases, with 7 bases of the junction left unmatched. Germline loops: CDR1 SGHDT, CDR2 FRDEAV. This chain's CDR3 is CASSTTGWDSDYTF. CDR3 DNA, as far as it was read: TGTGCCAGCAGCACGACAGGGTGGGACTCC.

This clone was observed a few times. Mouse germline and gene names are used. The CDR3 end lies 4 residues beyond the end of the read and is filled in from the germline J gene. The chain links TRBV1 to TRBJ2-2; TRBD2 might be the D (5 bases). Germline CDR1 NSQYPW, CDR2 LRSPGD (reference sequence). V was clipped by 0 bases and J by 6 bases, with 8 bases between them. CDR3 size: 14 residues. This CDR3 is CTCSADLGSGQLYF. Partial CDR3 DNA: TGCACCTGCAGTGCAGATCTGGGATCCGGG.

This clone appeared a few times. Gene names refer to mouse genes. The sequence runs out 4 residues before the end of the CDR3; the remainder is reconstructed from the germline J gene. The chain employs TRBV19 and TRBJ2-1; the match to TRBD1 covers 9 bases. Germline CDR1 reads FNHDT; CDR2 reads SITEND (reference sequence). The CDR3 sequence is 17 residues long. V was pared by 3 bases and J by 2 bases, with 9 bases of the junction left unmatched. CDR3 in amino acids: CASSKDRGEIDYAEQFF. The CDR3 bases that were read are TGTGCCAGCAGTAAAGACAGGGGGGAGATTGACTATGCT.

With regard to this clone: All gene names here are mouse names. The read terminates 4 residues ahead of where the CDR3 ends, so the germline J gene completes it. The gene calls are TRBV29 and TRBJ2-3, with 7 bases that match TRBD1. The V gene end was trimmed by 9 bases and the J gene end by 0 bases; junction bases not matched to a gene: 12. This CDR3 spans 16 amino acids. Per germline, CDR1 MSHET and CDR2 SYDVDS. CDR3 protein: CARKLPRGSSAETLYF. The CDR3 bases that were read are TGTGCTAGGAAGCTCCCCAGGGGGTCTAGTGCAGAA.

About this clone itself: Gene and germline names: mouse. The CDR3 end is not reached by the read, which stops 4 residues before it; the germline J gene fills it in. The chain combines TRBV13-1 with TRBJ2-7; 9 bases line up with TRBD1. J gave up 0 bases and V 3 bases, and 4 bases lay outside the gene matches. This CDR3 is 15 amino acids long. Germline V CDR1 and CDR2: NSHNY, SYGAGN. The CDR3 bases that were read are TGTGCCAGCAGTGGAGGACAGGGGAGCTCCTAT. Translating gives CASSGGQGSSY. The whole CDR3 is CASSGGQGSSYEQYF.

Of note for this clone: Gene names are the mouse ones. The read halts 4 residues ahead of the CDR3 end, with the missing end drawn from the germline J gene. This sample also contains other DNA sequences that code for the same CDR3. V gene TRBV13-2 combines with J gene TRBJ2-3, with 10 bases aligning to TRBD2. Germline CDR1 is NNHNN and CDR2 is SYGAGS (reference sequence). This CDR3 contains 15 residues. The junction had 3 bases not matched to a gene; V was cut back by 5 bases and J by 0 bases. The sequenced CDR3 bases are TGTGCCAGCGGGAGGACTGGGGGTAGTGCAGAA. It translates to CASGRTGGSAE. The CDR3 in its entirety is CASGRTGGSAETLYF.

Only a few counts were recorded for this clone. The germline and genes are mouse ones. The CDR3 goes on 4 residues after the read ends, and that part is filled in from the germline J gene. The chain uses TRBV13-2 and TRBJ1-2; TRBD1 matches at 10 bases. With 3 bases clipped from V and 4 bases from J, the junction kept 3 bases outside the gene matches. From germline, CDR1 is NNHNN and CDR2 SYGAGS (reference sequence). The CDR3 is 14 amino acids. CDR3 loop: CASGAWDRGSDYTF. Incomplete CDR3 DNA: TGTGCCAGCGGTGCCTGGGACAGGGGCTCC.

This clone was seen a few times. Here the gene names and germline are mouse. The sequenced fragment ends 4 residues before the CDR3 boundary, so the rest is inferred from the germline J gene. The chain employs TRBV5 and TRBJ2-2; 11 bases match TRBD1. CDR1 and CDR2 (germline): LGHNA, YNLKQL (reference sequence). The trim removed 0 bases at V and 6 bases at J, leaving 0 bases unmatched. The CDR3 has 15 residues. The CDR3 loop reads CASSQEGQGAGQLYF. The sequenced CDR3 bases are TGTGCCAGCAGCCAAGAGGGACAGGGGGCCGGG.

This clone was detected many times. Genes here carry mouse names. The read terminates 4 residues before the CDR3 end, so the remaining end is supplied by the germline J gene. J is TRBJ2-5 and V is TRBV17; 8 bases are a match to TRBD2. This CDR3 has 13 residues. CDR1 is MNHDT, CDR2 YYDKIL, per germline. CDR3 residues: CASSPGGRDTQYF. The CDR3 bases that were read are TGTGCTAGCAGCCCGGGGGGGCGGGAC.

On this clone: The germline and genes are mouse ones. The read is 4 residues too short to cover the CDR3 end, so that end is filled in from the germline J gene. In the same sample, other DNA sequences code for this CDR3. The chain joins TRBV13-1 to TRBJ2-7; 8 bases line up with TRBD2. The CDR3 consists of 13 residues. CDR1 NSHNY and CDR2 SYGAGN come from the germline V gene. CDR3 DNA (partial): TGTGCCAGCAGTCGGGGGGGCGCCGAT. Encoded protein: CASSRGGAD. In full, the CDR3 is CASSRGGADEQYF.

There are a few counts of this clone. The gene symbols are mouse symbols. The DNA ends 4 residues before the CDR3 does, and the rest of the CDR3 is filled in from the germline J gene. The chain is built from TRBV5 and TRBJ2-7; 11 bases fit TRBD2. The V gene end was trimmed by 1 base and the J gene end by 2 bases; junction bases not matched to a gene: 1. CDR3 size: 15 residues. Germline lookup yields CDR1 LGHNA and CDR2 YNLKQL (reference sequence). This CDR3 reads CASSQGLGGAYEQYF. The sequenced CDR3 bases are TGTGCCAGCAGCCAAGGACTGGGGGGGGCCTAT.

This clone was observed a few times. These gene names are mouse names. The read gets to within 4 residues of the CDR3 end, and the germline J gene fills in the rest. The chain is built from TRBV19 and TRBJ2-1, with 8 positions matching TRBD2. This CDR3 has 15 residues. V lost 6 bases to trimming and J lost 4 bases; unmatched junction nucleotides: 9. CDR1 is FNHDT, CDR2 SITEND, per germline (reference sequence). The sequenced part of the CDR3 DNA is TGTGCCAGCACCCCAGAACTGGGGGATTATGCT. As protein: CASTPELGDYA. The entire CDR3 protein reads CASTPELGDYAEQFF. The full variable domain, rest sourced from reference TRBV19 and TRBJ2-1, is GGIITQTPKFLIGQEGQKLTLKCQQNFNHDTMYWYRQDSGKGLRLIYYSITENDLQKGDLSEGYDASREKKSSFSLTVTSAQKNEMAVFLCASTPELGDYAEQFFGPGTRLTVL.

As regards this clone: Genes and germline come from the mouse. The read comes to an end 4 residues before the CDR3 does, leaving the germline J gene to fill in the end. V and J are TRBV13-3 and TRBJ1-2; 7 positions agree with TRBD1. This CDR3 is built from 14 residues. The trim removed 3 bases at V and 1 base at J, leaving 3 bases unmatched. Looked up from germline, CDR1 is NNHDY and CDR2 is SYVADS. The part of the CDR3 DNA that was read is TGTGCCAGCAGTGTCGACAGGGTAAACTCC. This sequence encodes CASSVDRVNS. The entire CDR3 sequence reads CASSVDRVNSDYTF.

Points on this clone: Gene names and germline match the mouse. Read sequence stops 3 residues before the CDR3 end, and the germline J gene provides the missing end. The identical CDR3 is also encoded by other nucleotide sequences in the sample. The V call is TRBV5, the J call TRBJ1-6, with no clear D. TRBJ1-6 is noted as an ORF with a role that remains uncertain. The V end lost 0 bases, the J end lost 0 bases, and 9 bases lay between the germline ends. Germline-derived CDR1 and CDR2 are LGHNA and YNLKQL (reference sequence). CDR3 length: 17 amino acids. This CDR3 is CASSQDPDNSYNSPLYF. The part of the CDR3 DNA that was read is TGTGCCAGCAGCCAAGATCCCGACAATTCCTATAATTCGCCC.

This clone was seen at least ten times. The gene names here belong to mouse. The CDR3 end lies 3 residues beyond the end of the read and is filled in from the germline J gene. This same CDR3 is encoded by further DNA sequences in the sample. V and J are TRBV1 and TRBJ1-6; tentative D call: TRBD1 (5 bases). TRBJ1-6 is given ORF status, its function remaining uncertain. The V gene's germline CDR1 is NSQYPW and CDR2 LRSPGD (reference sequence). V was pared by 1 base and J by 5 bases, with 6 bases between. The CDR3 extends over 14 amino acids. The CDR3 protein is CTCSAGTNNSPLYF. The part of the CDR3 DNA that was read is TGCACCTGCAGTGCAGGGACAAATAATTCGCCC.

A remark on this clone: The listed genes are named as in mouse. The read ends 4 residues early relative to the CDR3; the germline J gene fills the gap. This chain connects TRBV31 to TRBJ1-1, with D tentatively TRBD1 (5 bases). From germline, CDR1 is GKSSPN and CDR2 SITVG. This CDR3 spans 14 amino acids. V was shortened by 1 base and J by 1 base, with 10 bases between the two germline ends. The CDR3 DNA, read in part, is TGTGCCTGGAGTCGAGGGGTAGGGAACACA. Translated: CAWSRGVGNT. The full CDR3 reads CAWSRGVGNTEVFF.

This clone was counted between two and nine times. Germline and genes: mouse. Other DNA sequences in the sample encode the same CDR3. The CDR3 bases that were read are TGTGCCAGCAGTATCTGGGGGGGGGAAGAA. It specifies CASSIWGGEE. The entire CDR3 protein is CASSIWGGEETLYF. The V gene is TRBV19, the J gene TRBJ2-3; 9 bases align to TRBD2. The observed sequence ends 4 residues before the CDR3 terminus, with the missing tail filled in from the germline J gene. Germline loops: CDR1 FNHDT, CDR2 SITEND (reference sequence). The CDR3 has 14 amino acids.

This clone was counted between two and nine times. Any gene name here is a mouse gene name. The sequenced part of the CDR3 DNA is TGTGCCAGCAGTGATGCTAGGGACAGAGAAGAC. Protein sequence: CASSDARDRED. The full CDR3 protein reads CASSDARDREDTQYF. This chain links TRBV13-3 with TRBJ2-5; 7 positions agree with TRBD1. The CDR3 extends 4 residues past the end of the read, so its final part is completed from the germline J gene. CDR3 length: 15 residues. Per germline, CDR1 NNHDY and CDR2 SYVADS.

Notes on this clone: Mouse names are used for the genes. Sequencing ends 4 residues short of the CDR3 end; the germline J gene provides the rest. The chain has TRBV19 and TRBJ2-2, with TRBD1 identical over 9 bases. This CDR3 has 15 amino acids. V was pared by 5 bases and J by 3 bases, with 5 bases of the junction left unmatched. Germline lookup yields CDR1 FNHDT and CDR2 SITEND (reference sequence). The CDR3 loop is CASRVRQGDTGQLYF. The CDR3 DNA, read in part, is TGTGCCAGCAGGGTTCGACAGGGGGACACCGGG. Combining the CDR3 with reference TRBV19 and TRBJ2-2 gives the whole variable domain GGIITQTPKFLIGQEGQKLTLKCQQNFNHDTMYWYRQDSGKGLRLIYYSITENDLQKGDLSEGYDASREKKSSFSLTVTSAQKNEMAVFLCASRVRQGDTGQLYFGEGSKLTVL.

Points on this clone: Any gene name here is a mouse gene name. The read terminates 4 residues before the CDR3 end, so the remaining end is supplied by the germline J gene. The V gene is TRBV1, the J gene TRBJ2-7; 9 nucleotides line up with TRBD2. V lost 3 bases to trimming and J lost 0 bases; unmatched junction nucleotides: 6. The CDR3 covers 16 residues. The germline V gene encodes CDR1 NSQYPW and CDR2 LRSPGD (reference sequence). CDR3 sequence reads: CTCSAQTGGSSYEQYF. CDR3 DNA (partial): TGCACCTGCAGTGCGCAGACTGGGGGAAGCTCCTAT.